The 9 T cell receptor beta chains in this list originate from one sample, sequenced in a study of regulatory T cells in long-lasting Graves disease. Through Arm-PCR of CDR3 regions and iRepertoire HTBI primers, TCR beta libraries were built. TCRdb independently ran MiXCR on the multiplex PCR reads; one entry per CDR3 protein. The top ten clones hold approximately 14% of a sample with hundreds of thousands of distinct CDR3 sequences, approximately 23% of them seen once. As to time point: persistent/refractory GD, antithyroid drugs over 5 years with positive TRAb. RNA from PBMCs was the source of the TCR library. The sequences come from peripheral blood mononuclear cells (PBMCs), collected when the disease was refractory, from a patient treated with antithyroid drugs. Every receptor here comes from a female donor with Graves disease.

This clonotype was counted at least ten times. The J gene is TRBJ1-4, the V gene TRBV28; 12 bases align to TRBD1. The germline V gene encodes CDR1 MDHEN and CDR2 SYDVKM. CDR3 length: 13 residues. The ends lost 8 bases at V and 7 bases at J; junction bases unmatched: 2. CDR3 nucleotide sequence: TGTGCCAGCGGGACAGGGGGCTTTGAAAAACTGTTTTTT. It encodes CASGTGGFEKLFF.

This clonotype showed up just a few times. CDR3 in amino acids: CASSPATRGATEAFF. The CDR3 nucleotides are TGTGCCAGCAGCCCCGCAACCAGGGGCGCCACTGAAGCTTTCTTT. The V gene is TRBV28, the J gene TRBJ1-1; maybe TRBD1 (6 bases). Germline lookup yields CDR1 MDHEN and CDR2 SYDVKM. There are 15 residues in the CDR3. Trimming took 6 bases from V and 4 from J, leaving 18 bases between them.

In this sample, this clonotype turned up a few times. The genes are TRBV30 and TRBJ1-3; TRBD1 agrees at 9 bases. Looked up from germline, CDR1 is GTSNPN and CDR2 is SVGIG (reference sequence). This CDR3 region has 12 residues. V lost 5 bases, J lost 10 bases, and 6 bases stayed unmatched. The CDR3 region has the DNA TGTGCCTGGGGGGGACAGGGTTTAACCATATATTTT. Protein product: CAWGGQGLTIYF.

This clonotype has a count of ten or more. The chain links TRBV7-2 to TRBJ2-5, with a possible D match to TRBD2 (5 bases). Germline CDR1 SGHTA, CDR2 FQGNSA. CDR3 length equals 16 residues. V lost 2 bases and J 1 base, leaving 14 bases between the germline ends. CDR3 in DNA: TGTGCCAGCAGCTTATCCCGCGTGAGGGTCCAAGAGACCCAGTACTTC. Translation gives CASSLSRVRVQETQYF.

J is TRBJ1-2 and V is TRBV3-1; 9 positions match TRBD1. Germline V gene data show CDR1 as LGHDT and CDR2 as YNNKEL (reference sequence). This CDR3 region has 17 residues. The ends lost 1 base at V and 1 base at J; junction bases unmatched: 7. In nucleotides, the CDR3 is TGTGCCAGCAGCCAAGTTTACAGGGGGCTTGTTAACTATGGCTACACCTTC. It is translated as CASSQVYRGLVNYGYTF.

This clonotype appeared a few times. At one boundary the junction diverges from the germline segment, which might be a read error. The chain joins TRBV6-9 to TRBJ2-7, with TRBD1 identical over 9 bases. The CDR3 is made up of 16 amino acids. Germline V gene sequence: CDR1 MNHGY, CDR2 SVAAGI. The CDR3 DNA follows: TGTGCCAGCAGTTCTCCCCGGGACAGGGCCTCCTACGGGCAGTACTTC. Translated: CASSSPRDRASYGQYF.

The gene calls are TRBV5-1 and TRBJ2-3; D is unresolved. The CDR3 spans 15 residues. Trimming stripped 0 bases from V and 2 bases from J, with 10 bases between. Germline V gene data show CDR1 as SGHRS and CDR2 as YFSETQ. The CDR3 reads CASSLDSSFTDTQYF. The CDR3 coding sequence is TGCGCCAGCAGCTTGGATTCGTCCTTCACAGATACGCAGTATTTT.

With regard to this clonotype: Being one base from a much bigger clone, this may be a read error. J is TRBJ1-1 and V is TRBV12-3 or TRBV12-4, with D maybe TRBD1 (5 bases). The CDR3 is 13 amino acids. The germline V and J ends were trimmed by 7 bases and 5 bases, with 14 bases remaining between them. The CDR3 sequence: CASTNEWGTEAFF. The CDR3 bases are TGTGCCAGCACAAACGAGTGGGGGACTGAAGCTTTCTTT.

As concerns this clonotype: This likely reflects a read error, since a far larger clone is one base away. The chain uses TRBV6-6 and TRBJ1-1, with 8 bases aligning to TRBD1. This CDR3 region has 14 residues. CDR1 is MNHNY, CDR2 SVGAGI, per germline (reference sequence). V gave up 5 bases and J gave up 5 bases; unmatched junction bases: 7. The CDR3 loop reads CASSHHRGRTEAFF. CDR3 nucleotides: TGTGCCAGCAGTCACCACAGGGGGAGGACTGAAGCTTTCTTT.